These 14 T cell receptor beta chains were all obtained from the same sample, sequenced in a study of T cell responses to AZD1222 COVID-19 vaccine. Sequencing was performed with immunoSEQ multiplex PCR; in TCRdb, only in-frame clones are kept and a portion is missing. This table has more than 150,000 clones, approximately 90% appearing once. The sequenced sample was peripheral blood, obtained on day 0 of AZD1222 vaccination. The receptors derive from an adult in good health.

The CDR3 loop is CASSPLAGNSYNEQFF. The DNA of the CDR3 is TGTGCCAGCAGTCCGTTAGCGGGTAACTCCTACAATGAGCAGTTCTTC. The genes are TRBV28 and TRBJ2-1, with TRBD2 identical over 7 bases. Per the germline V gene, CDR1 is MDHEN and CDR2 is SYDVKM. J was trimmed by 0 bases and V by 5 bases; bases with no gene match: 7. The CDR3 extends over 16 amino acids.

The chain joins TRBV19 to TRBJ1-2, with D possibly being TRBD1 (5 bases). CDR1 and CDR2 from the germline V gene are LNHDA and SQIVND (reference sequence). The CDR3 has 15 amino acids. Between the trimmed V and J ends, which lost 1 base and 8 bases, there was a span of 17 bases. The CDR3 loop is CASSIGRGGEKGYTF. Written as DNA, the CDR3 is TGTGCCAGTAGTATAGGCCGGGGCGGCGAAAAGGGCTACACCTTC.

J is TRBJ2-5 and V is TRBV2; 8 nucleotides agree with TRBD1. V lost 4 bases to trimming and J lost 3 bases; unmatched junction nucleotides: 1. Germline V CDR1 and CDR2: SNHLY, FYNNEI. This CDR3 is built from 13 residues. This CDR3 is CASSVTGEETQYF. The CDR3 DNA sequence: TGTGCCAGCAGTGTGACAGGGGAAGAGACCCAGTACTTC.

V gene TRBV6-9 combines with J gene TRBJ1-6, with a possible D match to TRBD1 (5 bases). Per germline, CDR1 MNHGY and CDR2 SVAAGI. V was clipped by 4 bases and J by 1 base, with 17 bases between them. There are 18 residues in the CDR3. The CDR3 sequence: CASSSGQGVFSYNSPLHF. Here the CDR3 DNA reads TGTGCCAGCAGTTCTGGGCAGGGTGTCTTTTCCTATAATTCACCCCTCCACTTT.

The rearrangement uses TRBV4-2 and TRBJ2-3; a weak D match, TRBD2 (7 bases). The length of the CDR3 is 17 residues. Germline CDR1 is LGHNA and CDR2 is YNFKEQ. V lost 0 bases and J 7 bases, leaving 20 bases between the germline ends. The CDR3 loop reads CASSQEVGGLSIYTQYF. CDR3 coding DNA: TGTGCCAGCAGCCAAGAGGTGGGGGGGCTTAGCATATATACGCAGTATTTT.

This clone was seen only once. The J gene is TRBJ2-1, the V gene TRBV27, with D unclear. Looked up from germline, CDR1 is MNHEY and CDR2 is SMNVEV (reference sequence). The CDR3 sequence is 12 residues long. V lost 3 bases to trimming and J lost 6 bases, with 6 bases between them. For the CDR3, the DNA is TGTGCCAGCAGTTTTGCTGGCAATGAGCAGTTCTTC. Protein: CASSFAGNEQFF.

The chain joins TRBV10-3 to TRBJ1-2; a weak D match, TRBD1 (5 bases). The CDR3 covers 13 residues. Germline loops: CDR1 ENHRY, CDR2 SYGVKD. Trimming stripped 5 bases from V and 8 bases from J, with 15 bases between. CDR3 amino acids: CAISTGAPDGYTF. CDR3 nucleotide sequence: TGTGCCATCAGTACCGGGGCCCCTGACGGCTACACCTTC.

The chain joins TRBV7-2 to TRBJ2-7, with 8 bases lining up with TRBD2. CDR3 length: 15 amino acids. Germline V gene lookup returns CDR1 SGHTA and CDR2 FQGNSA. V lost 3 bases and J lost 5; bases outside the gene matches: 9. CDR3 sequence (DNA): TGTGCCAGCAGCTTGTCGTGGCGGGGGGAACACGAGCAGTACTTC. It specifies CASSLSWRGEHEQYF.

The chain employs TRBV6-1 and TRBJ2-2, with D tentatively TRBD1 or TRBD2 (6 bases each). CDR1 is MNHNS and CDR2 is SASEGT in the germline V gene. The CDR3 has 15 residues. Trimming pared 1 base from V and 6 bases from J, leaving 12 bases between. CDR3 sequence reads: CASSEGRGLAGELFF. The CDR3 DNA follows: TGTGCCAGCAGTGAAGGTCGGGGGCTGGCCGGGGAGCTGTTTTTT.

The sample holds many counts of this clone. The chain recombines TRBV11-2 with TRBJ2-7; TRBD1 matches at 9 bases. Losses at the gene ends were 4 bases for V and 3 bases for J; bases not matched to a gene: 7. Germline lookup yields CDR1 SGHAT and CDR2 FQNNGV. There are 15 residues in the CDR3. The CDR3 bases are TGTGCCAGCAGCTCCTTCTCGGGACAGGGCTACGAGCAGTACTTC. It yields the protein CASSSFSGQGYEQYF. Combining the CDR3 with reference TRBV11-2 and TRBJ2-7 gives the whole variable domain EAGVAQSPRYKIIEKRQSVAFWCNPISGHATLYWYQQILGQGPKLLIQFQNNGVVDDSQLPKDRFSAERLKGVDSTLKIQPAKLEDSAVYLCASSSFSGQGYEQYFGPGTRLTVT.

The rearrangement links TRBV6-5 to TRBJ1-1; 8 bases align to TRBD1. Germline trimming cut 2 bases from V and 6 bases from J; bases unmatched to any gene: 5. Germline loops: CDR1 MNHEY, CDR2 SVGAGI. CDR3 length: 14 amino acids. CDR3 sequence: CASSYGQGRPEAFF. The CDR3 DNA sequence: TGTGCCAGCAGTTACGGACAGGGAAGGCCTGAAGCTTTCTTT.

The chain couples TRBV4-1 to TRBJ2-7, with 8 bases that match TRBD2. The CDR3 sequence is 15 residues long. Germline V lookup: CDR1 MGHRA, CDR2 YSYEKL. The trim removed 0 bases at V and 3 bases at J, leaving 4 bases unmatched. This chain's CDR3 is CASSQEVAGSYEQYF. The CDR3, as DNA: TGCGCCAGCAGCCAAGAGGTAGCGGGAAGCTACGAGCAGTACTTC.

This chain connects TRBV27 to TRBJ2-3; 14 nucleotides align to TRBD2. The J segment lost 3 bases and the V segment lost 1 base, leaving 3 bases of the junction unmatched. The CDR3 extends over 17 amino acids. Germline V lookup: CDR1 MNHEY, CDR2 SMNVEV (reference sequence). The CDR3 sequence: CASSLLTSGGATDTQYF. The CDR3 DNA reads TGTGCCAGCAGTTTATTGACTAGCGGGGGGGCGACAGATACGCAGTATTTT.

The J gene is TRBJ1-1, the V gene TRBV3-1 (or the pseudogene TRBV3-2), with D unclear. Trimming took 1 base from V and 1 from J, leaving 10 bases between them. Germline CDR1 is LGHDT and CDR2 is YNNKEL (reference sequence). The CDR3 extends over 15 amino acids. CDR3 sequence reads: CASSQGFGSNTEAFF. The CDR3 region has the DNA TGTGCCAGCAGCCAAGGGTTTGGCTCGAACACTGAAGCTTTCTTT.